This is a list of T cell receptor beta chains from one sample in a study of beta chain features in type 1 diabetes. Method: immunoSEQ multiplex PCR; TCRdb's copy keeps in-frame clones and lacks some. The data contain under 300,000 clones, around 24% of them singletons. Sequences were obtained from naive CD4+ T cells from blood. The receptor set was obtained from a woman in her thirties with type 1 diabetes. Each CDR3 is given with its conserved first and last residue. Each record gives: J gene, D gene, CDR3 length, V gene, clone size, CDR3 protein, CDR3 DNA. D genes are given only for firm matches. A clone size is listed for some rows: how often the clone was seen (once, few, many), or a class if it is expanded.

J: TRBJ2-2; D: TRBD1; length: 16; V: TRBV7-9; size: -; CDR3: CASRTTGGEMAGELFF; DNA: TGTGCCAGCAGGACGACAGGGGGCGAAATGGCCGGGGAGCTGTTTTTT
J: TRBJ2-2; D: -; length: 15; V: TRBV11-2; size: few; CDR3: CASSWAGTNTGELFF; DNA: TGTGCCAGCAGCTGGGCGGGGACTAACACCGGGGAGCTGTTTTTT
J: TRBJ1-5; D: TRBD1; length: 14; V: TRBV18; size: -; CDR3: CASSYRGSNQPQHF; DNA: TGTGCCAGCTCTTACAGGGGTAGCAATCAGCCCCAGCATTTT
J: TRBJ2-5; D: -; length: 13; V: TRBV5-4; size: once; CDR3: CASSHPGAETQYF; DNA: TGTGCCAGCAGCCATCCAGGGGCCGAAACCCAGTACTTC
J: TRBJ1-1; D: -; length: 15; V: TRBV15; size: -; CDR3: CATSRTEAGHTEAFF; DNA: TGTGCCACCAGCAGAACCGAGGCAGGGCACACTGAAGCTTTCTTT
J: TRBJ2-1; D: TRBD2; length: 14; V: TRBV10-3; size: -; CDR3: CAISESLAGDEQFF; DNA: TGTGCCATCAGTGAGTCGCTAGCGGGCGATGAGCAGTTCTTC
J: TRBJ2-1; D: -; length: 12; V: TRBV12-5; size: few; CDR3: CASGSSFNEQFF; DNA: TGTGCTAGTGGTTCTAGCTTCAATGAGCAGTTCTTC
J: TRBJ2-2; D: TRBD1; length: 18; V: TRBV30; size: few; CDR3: CAWSGPGTGKGNTGELFF; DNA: TGTGCCTGGAGCGGTCCCGGGACAGGGAAGGGGAACACCGGGGAGCTGTTTTTT
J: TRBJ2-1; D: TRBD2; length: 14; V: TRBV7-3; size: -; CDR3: CASSLTRTSGEQFF; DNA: TGTGCCAGCAGCTTAACAAGGACTAGCGGAGAGCAGTTCTTC
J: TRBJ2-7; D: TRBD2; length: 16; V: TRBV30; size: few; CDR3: CACDRQREGRYYEQYF; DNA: TGTGCCTGTGACAGGCAGCGGGAGGGCCGGTACTACGAGCAGTACTTC
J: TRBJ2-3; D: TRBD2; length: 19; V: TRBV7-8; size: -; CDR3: CVTSGRSLAGDPGTDTQYF; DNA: TGTGTGACCAGCGGGCGGAGTCTAGCGGGAGATCCTGGCACAGATACGCAGTATTTT
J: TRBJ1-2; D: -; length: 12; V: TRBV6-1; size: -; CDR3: CASSPGNYGYTF; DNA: TGTGCCAGCAGCCCCGGGAACTATGGCTACACCTTC
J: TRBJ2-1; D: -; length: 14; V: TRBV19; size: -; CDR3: CASSRLSSYNEQFF; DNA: TGTGCCAGTAGTAGACTCAGCTCCTACAATGAGCAGTTCTTC
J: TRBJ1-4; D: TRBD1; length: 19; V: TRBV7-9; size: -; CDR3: CASSPVVGDSLATNEKLFF; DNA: TGTGCCAGCAGCCCCGTAGTGGGGGACAGCCTTGCAACTAATGAAAAACTGTTTTTT
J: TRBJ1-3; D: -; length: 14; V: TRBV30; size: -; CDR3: CAWRDSHSGNTIYF; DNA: TGTGCCTGGAGGGACAGCCACTCTGGAAACACCATATATTTT
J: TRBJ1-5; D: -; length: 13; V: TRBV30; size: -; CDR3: CAWSQEWDQPQHF; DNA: TGTGCCTGGAGCCAGGAATGGGATCAGCCCCAGCATTTT
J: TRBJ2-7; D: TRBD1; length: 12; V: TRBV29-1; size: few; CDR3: CSVGDRGYEQYF; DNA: TGCAGCGTGGGCGACAGGGGCTACGAGCAGTACTTC
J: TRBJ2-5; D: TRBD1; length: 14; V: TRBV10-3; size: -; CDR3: CAIRGQGARETQYF; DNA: TGTGCCATCAGGGGACAGGGGGCGCGGGAGACCCAGTACTTC
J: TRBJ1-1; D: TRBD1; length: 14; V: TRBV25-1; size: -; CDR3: CASGQGQGGTEAFF; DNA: TGTGCCAGCGGGCAAGGACAGGGGGGCACTGAAGCTTTCTTT
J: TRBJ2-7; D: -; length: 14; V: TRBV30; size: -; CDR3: CAWSVGGYADEQYF; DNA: TGTGCCTGGAGTGTCGGGGGATACGCCGACGAGCAGTACTTC
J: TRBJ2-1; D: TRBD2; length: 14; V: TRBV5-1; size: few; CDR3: CASSLEGTTNEQFF; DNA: TGCGCCAGCAGCTTGGAGGGGACTACCAATGAGCAGTTCTTC
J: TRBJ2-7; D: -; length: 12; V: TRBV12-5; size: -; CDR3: CASGKDSYEQYF; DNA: TGTGCTAGTGGCAAAGACAGTTACGAGCAGTACTTC
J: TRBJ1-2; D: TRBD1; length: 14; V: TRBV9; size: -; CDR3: CASSAGTGPYGYTF; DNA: TGTGCCAGCAGCGCCGGGACAGGCCCCTATGGCTACACCTTC
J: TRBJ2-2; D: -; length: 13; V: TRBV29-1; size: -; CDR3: CSVVPGNTGELFF; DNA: TGCAGCGTTGTCCCGGGTAACACCGGGGAGCTGTTTTTT
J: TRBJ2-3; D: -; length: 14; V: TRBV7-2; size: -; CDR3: CASSYSYSTDTQYF; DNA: TGTGCCAGCAGCTATTCGTATAGCACAGATACGCAGTATTTT
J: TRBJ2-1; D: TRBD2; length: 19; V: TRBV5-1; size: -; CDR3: CASSRPGLAGEHSYNEQFF; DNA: TGCGCCAGCAGCCGTCCGGGACTAGCGGGAGAACACTCCTACAATGAGCAGTTCTTC
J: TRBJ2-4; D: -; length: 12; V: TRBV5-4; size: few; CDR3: CASSAQVGIQYF; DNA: TGTGCCAGCAGCGCACAGGTGGGCATTCAGTACTTC
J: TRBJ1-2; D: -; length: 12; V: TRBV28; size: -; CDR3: CASTRRERGYTF; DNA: TGTGCCAGCACCCGCAGGGAACGAGGCTACACCTTC
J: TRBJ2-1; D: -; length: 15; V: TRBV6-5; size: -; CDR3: CASSYWAADPHEQFF; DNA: TGTGCCAGCAGTTACTGGGCAGCAGACCCCCATGAGCAGTTCTTC
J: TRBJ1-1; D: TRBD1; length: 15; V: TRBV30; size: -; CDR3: CAWSGGGQGNTEAFF; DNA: TGTGCCTGGAGTGGAGGAGGACAGGGGAACACTGAAGCTTTCTTT
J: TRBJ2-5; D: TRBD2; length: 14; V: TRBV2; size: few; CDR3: CASSEALAGETQYF; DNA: TGTGCCAGCAGTGAAGCGCTAGCGGGAGAGACCCAGTACTTC
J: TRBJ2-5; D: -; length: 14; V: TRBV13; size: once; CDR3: CASSFNEHQETQYF; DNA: TGTGCCAGCAGCTTTAACGAGCACCAAGAGACCCAGTACTTC
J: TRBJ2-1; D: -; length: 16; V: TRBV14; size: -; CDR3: CASSQDHGTLYNEQLF; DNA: TGTGCCAGCAGCCAAGACCACGGGACTTTGTACAATGAGCAGCTCTTC
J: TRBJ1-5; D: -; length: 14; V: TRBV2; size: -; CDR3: CASSIREGNQPQHF; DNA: TGTGCCAGCAGCATTCGGGAGGGCAATCAGCCCCAGCATTTT
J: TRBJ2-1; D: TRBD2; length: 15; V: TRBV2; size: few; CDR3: CASSQGTSGWHEQFF; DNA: TGTGCCAGCAGCCAAGGGACTAGCGGGTGGCATGAGCAGTTCTTC
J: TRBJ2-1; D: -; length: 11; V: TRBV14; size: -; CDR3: CASSQYSEQFF; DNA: TGTGCCAGCAGCCAATACAGTGAGCAGTTCTTC
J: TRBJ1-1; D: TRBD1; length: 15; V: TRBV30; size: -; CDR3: CAWSGFGQGLPEAFF; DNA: TGTGCCTGGAGTGGTTTTGGACAGGGACTCCCTGAAGCTTTCTTT
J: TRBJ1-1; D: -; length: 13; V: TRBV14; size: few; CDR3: CASSPLVDTEAFF; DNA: TGTGCCAGCAGCCCCTTAGTCGACACTGAAGCTTTCTTT
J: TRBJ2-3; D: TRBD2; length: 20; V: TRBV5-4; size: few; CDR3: CASSLMLAGAKYGGTDTQYF; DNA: TGTGCCAGCAGCTTGATGCTAGCGGGAGCTAAGTATGGAGGCACAGATACGCAGTATTTT
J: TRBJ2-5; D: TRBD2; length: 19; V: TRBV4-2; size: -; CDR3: CASSPLASGRGTGGETQYF; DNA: TGTGCCAGCAGCCCCCTAGCTAGCGGGAGGGGCACAGGTGGAGAGACCCAGTACTTC
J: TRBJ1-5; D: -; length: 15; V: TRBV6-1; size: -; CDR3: CASSEQGGGNQPQHF; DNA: TGTGCCAGCAGTGAACAGGGTGGAGGCAATCAGCCCCAGCATTTT
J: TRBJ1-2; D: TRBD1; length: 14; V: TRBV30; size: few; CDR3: CGSIRDRVGYGYTF; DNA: TGTGGAAGTATCCGGGACAGGGTCGGCTATGGCTACACCTTC
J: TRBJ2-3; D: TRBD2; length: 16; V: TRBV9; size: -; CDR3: CASSTGTSRITDTQYF; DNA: TGTGCCAGCAGCACCGGGACTAGTCGGATAACAGATACGCAGTATTTT
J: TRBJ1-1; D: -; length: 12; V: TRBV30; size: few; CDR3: CAWKAAGTEAFF; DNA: TGTGCCTGGAAAGCTGCGGGAACTGAAGCTTTCTTT
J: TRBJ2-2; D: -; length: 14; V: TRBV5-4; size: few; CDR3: CASSLAGNTGELFF; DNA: TGTGCCAGCAGCTTGGCCGGGAACACCGGGGAGCTGTTTTTT
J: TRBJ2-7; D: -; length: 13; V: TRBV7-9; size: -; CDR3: CASSFMTGYEQYF; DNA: TGTGCCAGCAGCTTTATGACAGGCTACGAGCAGTACTTC
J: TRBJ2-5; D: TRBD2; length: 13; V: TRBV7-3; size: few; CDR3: CASSLAGGATQYF; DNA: TGTGCCAGCAGCTTAGCGGGAGGAGCGACCCAGTACTTC
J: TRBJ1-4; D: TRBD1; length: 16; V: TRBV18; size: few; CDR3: CASSPPRQGTNEKLFF; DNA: TGTGCCAGCTCACCACCAAGACAGGGAACGAATGAAAAACTGTTTTTT
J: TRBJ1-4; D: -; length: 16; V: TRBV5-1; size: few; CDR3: CASSVLQGPEGEKLFF; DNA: TGCGCCAGCAGCGTTCTACAGGGCCCGGAAGGCGAAAAACTGTTTTTT
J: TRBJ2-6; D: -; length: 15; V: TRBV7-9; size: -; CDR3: CANIGEVSGANVLTF; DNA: TGTGCCAACATCGGGGAGGTCTCTGGGGCCAACGTCCTGACTTTC
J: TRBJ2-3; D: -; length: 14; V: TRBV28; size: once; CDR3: CASSFAGSTDTQYF; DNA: TGTGCCAGCAGTTTTGCGGGATCCACAGATACGCAGTATTTT
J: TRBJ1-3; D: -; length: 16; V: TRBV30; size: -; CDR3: CAWSVLEYYSGNTIYF; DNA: TGTGCCTGGAGTGTACTTGAATACTACTCTGGAAACACCATATATTTT
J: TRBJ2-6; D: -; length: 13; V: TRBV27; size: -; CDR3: CASSFYGANVLTF; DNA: TGTGCCAGCAGTTTTTATGGGGCCAACGTCCTGACTTTC
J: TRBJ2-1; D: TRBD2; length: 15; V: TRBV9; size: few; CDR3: CASSETSGNYNEQFF; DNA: TGTGCCAGCAGCGAAACTAGCGGGAATTACAATGAGCAGTTCTTC
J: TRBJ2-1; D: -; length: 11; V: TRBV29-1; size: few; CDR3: CSVTSSYEQFF; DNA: TGCAGCGTTACATCTAGCTATGAGCAGTTCTTC
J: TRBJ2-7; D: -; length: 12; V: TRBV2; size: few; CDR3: CASRPGLYEQYF; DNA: TGTGCCAGCAGGCCGGGACTCTACGAGCAGTACTTC